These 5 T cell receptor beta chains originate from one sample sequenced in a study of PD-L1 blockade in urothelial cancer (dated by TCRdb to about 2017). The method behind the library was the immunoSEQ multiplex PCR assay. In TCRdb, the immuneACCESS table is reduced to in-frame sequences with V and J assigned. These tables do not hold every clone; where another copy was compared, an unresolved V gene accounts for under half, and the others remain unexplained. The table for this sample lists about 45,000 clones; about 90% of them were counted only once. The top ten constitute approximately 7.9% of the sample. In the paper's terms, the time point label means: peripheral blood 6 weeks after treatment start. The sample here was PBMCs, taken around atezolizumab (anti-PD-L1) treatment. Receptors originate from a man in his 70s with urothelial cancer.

The chain's CDR3 is CASSWASTNEKLFF. For the CDR3, the DNA is TGTGCCAGCAGCTGGGCCTCAACTAATGAAAAACTGTTTTTT. The chain carries TRBV11-2 and TRBJ1-4; no definite D call. Germline CDR1 is SGHAT and CDR2 is FQNNGV. Trimming pared 4 bases from V and 0 bases from J, leaving 6 bases between. The CDR3 extends over 14 amino acids.

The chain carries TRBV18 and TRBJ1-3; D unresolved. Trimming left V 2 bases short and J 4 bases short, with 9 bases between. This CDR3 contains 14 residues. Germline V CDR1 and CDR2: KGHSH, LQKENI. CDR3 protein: CASSPSLQGNTIYF. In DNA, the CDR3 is TGTGCCAGCTCACCATCGCTTCAGGGAAACACCATATATTTT. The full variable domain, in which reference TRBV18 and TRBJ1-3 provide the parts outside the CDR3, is NAGVMQNPRHLVRRRGQEARLRCSPMKGHSHVYWYRQLPEEGLKFMVYLQKENIIDESGMPKERFSAEFPKEGPSILRIQQVVRGDSAAYFCASSPSLQGNTIYFGEGSWLTVV.

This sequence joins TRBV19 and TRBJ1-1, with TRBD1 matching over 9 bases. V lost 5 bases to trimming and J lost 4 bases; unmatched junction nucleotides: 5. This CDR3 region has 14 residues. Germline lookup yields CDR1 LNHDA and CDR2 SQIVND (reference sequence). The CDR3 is CASSFGTGSTEAFF. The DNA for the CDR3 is TGTGCCAGTAGTTTCGGGACAGGGAGCACTGAAGCTTTCTTT.

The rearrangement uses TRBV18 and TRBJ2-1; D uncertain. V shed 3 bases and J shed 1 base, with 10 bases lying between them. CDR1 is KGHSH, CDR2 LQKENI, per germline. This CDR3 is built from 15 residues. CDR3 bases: TGTGCCAGCTCACCTCGTCCAGCGTCCTACAATGAGCAGTTCTTC. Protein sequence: CASSPRPASYNEQFF.

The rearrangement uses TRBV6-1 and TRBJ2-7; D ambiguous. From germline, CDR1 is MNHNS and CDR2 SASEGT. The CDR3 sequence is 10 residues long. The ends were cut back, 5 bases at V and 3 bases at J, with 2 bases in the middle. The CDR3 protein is CASSHYEQYF. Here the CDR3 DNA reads TGTGCCAGCAGTCACTACGAGCAGTACTTC.